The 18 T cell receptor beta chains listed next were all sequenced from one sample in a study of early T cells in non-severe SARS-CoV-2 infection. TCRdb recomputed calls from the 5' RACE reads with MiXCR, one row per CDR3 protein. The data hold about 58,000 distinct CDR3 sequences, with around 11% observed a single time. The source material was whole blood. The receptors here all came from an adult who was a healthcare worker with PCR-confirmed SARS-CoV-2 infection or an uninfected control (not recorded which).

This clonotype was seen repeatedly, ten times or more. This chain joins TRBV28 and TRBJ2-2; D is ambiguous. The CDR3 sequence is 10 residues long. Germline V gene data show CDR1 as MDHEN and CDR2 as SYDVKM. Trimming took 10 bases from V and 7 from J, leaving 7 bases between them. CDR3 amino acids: CATRFGELFF. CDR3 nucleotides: TGTGCCACGAGGTTCGGGGAGCTGTTTTTT.

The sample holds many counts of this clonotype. The CDR3 loop is CASSLTGPSGEQYF. DNA for the CDR3: TGTGCCAGCAGTTTAACCGGGCCGAGCGGCGAGCAGTACTTC. The chain links TRBV27 to TRBJ2-7; TRBD2 is a possible D gene (5 bases). The ends were cut back, 2 bases at V and 6 bases at J, with 14 bases in the middle. This CDR3 region has 14 residues. From germline, CDR1 is MNHEY and CDR2 SMNVEV (reference sequence).

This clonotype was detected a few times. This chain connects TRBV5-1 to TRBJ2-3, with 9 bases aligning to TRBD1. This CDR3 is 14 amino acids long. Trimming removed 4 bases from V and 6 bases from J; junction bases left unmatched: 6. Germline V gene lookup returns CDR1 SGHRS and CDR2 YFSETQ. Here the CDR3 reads CASSLGTGTDTQYF. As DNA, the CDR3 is TGCGCCAGCAGCCTCGGGACAGGGACGGATACGCAGTATTTT.

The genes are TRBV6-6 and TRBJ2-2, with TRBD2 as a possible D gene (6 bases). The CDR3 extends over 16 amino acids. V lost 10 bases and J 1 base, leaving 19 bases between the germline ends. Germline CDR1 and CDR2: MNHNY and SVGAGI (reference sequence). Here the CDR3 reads CANKAQLALNTGELFF. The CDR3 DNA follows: TGTGCCAACAAAGCCCAACTAGCACTGAACACCGGGGAGCTGTTTTTT.

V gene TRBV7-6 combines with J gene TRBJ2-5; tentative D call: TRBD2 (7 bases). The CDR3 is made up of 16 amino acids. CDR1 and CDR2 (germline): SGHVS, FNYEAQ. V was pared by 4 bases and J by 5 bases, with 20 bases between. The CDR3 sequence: CASSSGGLNGWETQYF. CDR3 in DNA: TGTGCCAGCAGCTCGGGGGGCCTGAATGGATGGGAGACCCAGTACTTC. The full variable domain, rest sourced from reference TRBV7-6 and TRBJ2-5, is GAGVSQSPRYKVTKRGQDVALRCDPISGHVSLYWYRQALGQGPEFLTYFNYEAQQDKSGLPNDRFSAERPEGSISTLTIQRTEQRDSAMYRCASSSGGLNGWETQYFGPGTRLLVL.

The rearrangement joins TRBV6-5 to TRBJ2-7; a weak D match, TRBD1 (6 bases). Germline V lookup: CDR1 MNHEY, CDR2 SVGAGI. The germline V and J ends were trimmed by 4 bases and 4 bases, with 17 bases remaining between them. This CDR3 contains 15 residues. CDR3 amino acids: CASSSTPSDSYEQYF. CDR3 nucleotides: TGTGCCAGCAGTTCTACGCCATCGGACAGTTACGAGCAGTACTTC.

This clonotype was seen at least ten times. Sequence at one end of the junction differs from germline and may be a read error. CDR3 sequence (DNA): TGCGCCAGCAGCTTGGCCGGGACTAGCGGGAGGTTCTTC. This gives the protein CASSLAGTSGRFF. This sequence joins TRBV5-1 and TRBJ2-7, with TRBD2 matching over 15 bases. Per germline, CDR1 SGHRS and CDR2 YFSETQ. The CDR3 consists of 13 residues.

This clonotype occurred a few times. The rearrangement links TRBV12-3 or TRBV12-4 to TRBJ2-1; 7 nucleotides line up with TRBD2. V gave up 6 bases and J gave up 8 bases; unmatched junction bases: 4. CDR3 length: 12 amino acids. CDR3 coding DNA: TGTGCCAGCAGCGGACTAGGCTATGAGCAGTTCTTC. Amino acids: CASSGLGYEQFF.

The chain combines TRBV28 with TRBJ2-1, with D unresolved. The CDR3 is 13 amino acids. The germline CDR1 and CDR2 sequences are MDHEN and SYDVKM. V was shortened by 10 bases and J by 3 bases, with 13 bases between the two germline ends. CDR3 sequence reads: CATRPRSYNEQFF. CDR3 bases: TGTGCCACCCGCCCGCGGAGCTACAATGAGCAGTTCTTC.

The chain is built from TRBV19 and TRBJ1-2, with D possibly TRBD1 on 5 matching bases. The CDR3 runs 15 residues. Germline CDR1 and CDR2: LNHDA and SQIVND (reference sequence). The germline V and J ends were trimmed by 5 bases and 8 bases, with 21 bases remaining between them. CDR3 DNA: TGTGCCAGTAGTCTCCTCCCGGGACTCCCCGAGGGCTACACCTTC. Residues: CASSLLPGLPEGYTF.

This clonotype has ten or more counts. CDR3 DNA sequence: TGTGCCAGCAGTTTTCTCGTCTCGAACACTGAAGCTTTCTTT. It is translated as CASSFLVSNTEAFF. V usage is TRBV28 and J usage is TRBJ1-1; no definite D call. CDR1 is MDHEN and CDR2 is SYDVKM in the germline V gene. This CDR3 comprises 14 residues. Trimming stripped 3 bases from V and 1 base from J, with 9 bases between.

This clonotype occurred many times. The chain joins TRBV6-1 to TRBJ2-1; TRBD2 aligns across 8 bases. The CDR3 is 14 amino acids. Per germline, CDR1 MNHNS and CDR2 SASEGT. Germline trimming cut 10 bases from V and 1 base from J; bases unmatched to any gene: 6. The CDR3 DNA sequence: TGTGCCACCTCTCTAGCGGGTTCCTACAATGAGCAGTTCTTC. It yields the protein CATSLAGSYNEQFF.

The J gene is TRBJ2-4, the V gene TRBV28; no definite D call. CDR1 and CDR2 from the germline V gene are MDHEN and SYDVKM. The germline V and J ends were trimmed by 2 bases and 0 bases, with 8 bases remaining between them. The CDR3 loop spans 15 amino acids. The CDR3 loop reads CASSLGKRAKNIQYF. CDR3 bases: TGTGCCAGCAGTTTAGGGAAGAGAGCCAAAAACATTCAGTACTTC.

DNA for the CDR3: TGTGCCAGCAGCAAGCGGGCTCGCCCCTTC. It is translated as CASSKRARPF. This chain uses TRBV21-1 with TRBJ2-1; the table's D call of TRBD1 was not tested on the DNA. TRBV21-1 is listed as a pseudogene. The CDR3 loop spans 10 amino acids.

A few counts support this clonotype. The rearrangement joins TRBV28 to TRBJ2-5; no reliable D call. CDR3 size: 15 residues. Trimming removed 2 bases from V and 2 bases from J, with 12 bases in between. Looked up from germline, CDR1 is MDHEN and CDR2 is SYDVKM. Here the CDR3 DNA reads TGTGCCAGCAGTTTACCTCCCAGCAGACAAGAGACCCAGTACTTC. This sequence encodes CASSLPPSRQETQYF.

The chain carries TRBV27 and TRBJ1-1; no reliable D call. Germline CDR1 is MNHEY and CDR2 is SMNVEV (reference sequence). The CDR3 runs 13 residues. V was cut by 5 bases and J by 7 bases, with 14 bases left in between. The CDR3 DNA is TGTGCCAGCAGTCCACGCCGAGCTTTTGAAGCTTTCTTT. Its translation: CASSPRRAFEAFF.

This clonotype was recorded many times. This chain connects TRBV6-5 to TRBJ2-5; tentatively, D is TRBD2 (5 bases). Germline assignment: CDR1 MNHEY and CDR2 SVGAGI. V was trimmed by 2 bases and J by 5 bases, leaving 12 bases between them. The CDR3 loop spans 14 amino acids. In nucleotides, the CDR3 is TGTGCCAGCAGTTACGGACTTGCTGGGGAGACCCAGTACTTC. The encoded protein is CASSYGLAGETQYF.

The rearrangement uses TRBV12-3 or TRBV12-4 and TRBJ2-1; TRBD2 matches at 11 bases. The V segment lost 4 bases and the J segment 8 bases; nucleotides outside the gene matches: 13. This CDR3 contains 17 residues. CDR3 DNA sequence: TGTGCCAGCAGTTCAGGAGAACTAGCGGGAGTGGGCGATGAGCAGTTCTTC. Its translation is CASSSGELAGVGDEQFF.